This is a list of T cell receptor beta chains from one sample in a study of blood T cell repertoires in COVID-19. Repertoires were generated with immunoSEQ multiplex PCR, while TCRdb's copy carries only in-frame clones and drops some. The sample shows about 89,000 clones, approximately 90% of them seen only once. Sequenced: peripheral blood. These receptors were collected from a human donor with active COVID-19. The donor label of this sample is uncertain. CDR3s include the opening cysteine and the closing phenylalanine or tryptophan. The D gene is left open where the match is weak. Clone size is shown for a subset of rows, as once, few, many or a class of expanded clone.

j_call cdr3_length v_call clone_size d_call cdr3_aa cdr3_nt
TRBJ1-3 19 TRBV19 NA NA CASRFRGSNPADGGNTIYF TGTGCCAGTAGATTCAGAGGTAGTAATCCGGCAGACGGTGGAAACACCATATATTTT
TRBJ2-5 13 TRBV11-2 NA NA CASSLQGGETQYF TGTGCCAGCAGTTTACAGGGAGGGGAGACCCAGTACTTC
TRBJ2-3 15 TRBV2 NA TRBD1 CASSTDRGGADTQYF TGTGCCAGCAGTACGGACAGGGGAGGTGCAGATACGCAGTATTTT
TRBJ2-3 15 TRBV11-2 NA TRBD2 CASRTSGGRTDTQYF TGTGCCAGCAGGACTAGCGGGGGTCGGACAGATACGCAGTATTTT
TRBJ2-7 13 TRBV13 NA NA CASSFTGNYEQYF TGTGCCAGCAGCTTCACAGGGAACTACGAGCAGTACTTC
TRBJ1-2 15 TRBV5-1 once NA CASSYTGAVYYGYTF TGCGCCAGCAGTTATACAGGAGCTGTTTACTATGGCTACACCTTC
TRBJ2-1 13 TRBV11-2 NA NA CASSSSSYNEQFF TGTGCCAGCAGCTCGAGCTCCTACAATGAGCAGTTCTTC
TRBJ2-4 18 TRBV19 NA TRBD2 CASSPGLAGSLAKNIQYF TGTGCCAGTAGTCCCGGACTAGCGGGAAGTCTAGCCAAAAACATTCAGTACTTC
TRBJ1-6 16 TRBV3-1/TRBV3-2 NA TRBD1 CASSQEWDRRNSPLHF TGTGCCAGCAGCCAAGAATGGGACAGGCGTAATTCACCCCTCCACTTT
TRBJ1-4 14 TRBV24-1 NA NA CATSDRDIPEKLFF TGTGCCACCAGTGACCGGGACATCCCTGAAAAACTGTTTTTT
TRBJ2-7 16 TRBV2 NA TRBD1 CASSVGLGTGFHEQYF TGTGCCAGCAGTGTCGGACTCGGGACAGGGTTCCACGAGCAGTACTTC
TRBJ1-2 15 TRBV4-3 NA TRBD1 CASSQDPQGNYGYTF TGCGCCAGCAGCCAGGACCCACAGGGGAACTATGGCTACACCTTC
TRBJ1-1 14 TRBV5-1 NA NA CASSFLDRNTEAFF TGCGCCAGCAGCTTCTTGGACAGGAACACTGAAGCTTTCTTT
TRBJ2-3 17 TRBV28 NA TRBD2 CASSLAGTGGPLDTQYF TGTGCCAGCAGTTTAGCTGGTACGGGGGGGCCGTTAGATACGCAGTATTTT
TRBJ2-5 13 TRBV5-1 NA NA CASQRVGLETQYF TGCGCCAGCCAGCGGGTGGGCCTAGAGACCCAGTACTTC
TRBJ1-1 13 TRBV3-1/TRBV3-2 NA NA CASSQELGGPAFF TGTGCCAGCAGCCAAGAATTGGGAGGACCTGCTTTCTTT
TRBJ1-1 14 TRBV5-8 NA NA CASSLPGVNTEAFF TGTGCCAGCAGCTTGCCCGGGGTCAACACTGAAGCTTTCTTT
TRBJ2-1 14 TRBV11-3 NA TRBD2 CASSLRGGHNEQFF TGTGCCAGCAGCTTACGGGGGGGGCACAATGAGCAGTTCTTC
TRBJ1-3 17 TRBV7-3 once NA CASSLTGGYFSGNTIYF TGTGCCAGCAGCTTAACGGGAGGGTACTTCTCTGGAAACACCATATATTTT
TRBJ2-5 14 TRBV6-2/TRBV6-3 NA NA CASSYRENGETQYF TGTGCCAGCAGTTACCGCGAGAATGGTGAGACCCAGTACTTC
TRBJ2-7 14 TRBV9 NA TRBD1 CASSLDRGPDEQYF TGTGCCAGCAGCTTGGACAGGGGGCCGGACGAGCAGTACTTC
TRBJ2-5 15 TRBV28 NA TRBD2 CASSHTSGGGETQYF TGTGCCAGCAGTCATACGTCGGGGGGTGGAGAGACCCAGTACTTC
TRBJ2-7 17 TRBV6-2/TRBV6-3 NA TRBD2 CASSYPGLAGRSYEQYF TGTGCCAGCAGTTACCCGGGACTAGCGGGACGCTCCTACGAGCAGTACTTC
TRBJ1-3 17 TRBV7-9 NA NA CASSLVFGRPTKNTIYF TGTGCCAGCAGCTTAGTATTCGGCAGACCGACTAAAAACACCATATATTTT